The 27 T cell receptor beta chains below all came from one sample that was sequenced in a study of radiotherapy plus CTLA-4 blockade in lung cancer. Measured with immunoSEQ multiplex PCR; TCRdb has only the in-frame clones, and not every one. The sample has around 59,000 clones; around 74% are singletons. The material was peripheral blood, obtained from a patient treated with radiotherapy plus ipilimumab. These receptor sequences come from a human donor with non-small cell lung cancer whose response to radiotherapy plus ipilimumab could not be evaluated.

The rearrangement joins TRBV7-8 to TRBJ1-1, with 7 positions matching TRBD1. Germline CDR1 and CDR2: SGHVS and FQNEAQ. The CDR3 consists of 15 residues. J was trimmed by 1 base and V by 2 bases; bases with no gene match: 4. The CDR3: CASSLTGTANTEAFF. The CDR3 DNA is TGTGCCAGCAGCTTAACCGGGACAGCGAACACTGAAGCTTTCTTT.

This rearrangement joins TRBV9 to TRBJ1-2; D not resolved. V was pared by 0 bases and J by 5 bases, with 5 bases between. This CDR3 comprises 12 residues. Germline V gene data show CDR1 as SGDLS and CDR2 as YYNGEE. The CDR3 loop is CASSVAGYGYTF. The CDR3 DNA follows: TGTGCCAGCAGCGTAGCGGGGTATGGCTACACCTTC.

V and J are TRBV7-9 and TRBJ2-2; TRBD1 agrees at 11 bases. This CDR3 is built from 17 residues. Germline V lookup: CDR1 SEHNR, CDR2 FQNEAQ (reference sequence). V dropped 6 bases and J dropped 3; count of bases not matched to a gene: 9. Here the CDR3 DNA reads TGTGCCAGCAGTCTAGCCTGGGGACAGGGGGACACCGGGGAGCTGTTTTTT. Its protein product is CASSLAWGQGDTGELFF. The full variable domain, its missing parts supplied by reference TRBV7-9 and TRBJ2-2, is DTGVSQNPRHKITKRGQNVTFRCDPISEHNRLYWYRQTLGQGPEFLTYFQNEAQLEKSRLLSDRFSAERPKGSFSTLEIQRTEQGDSAMYLCASSLAWGQGDTGELFFGEGSRLTVL.

The genes are TRBV2 and TRBJ1-5; 12 nucleotides agree with TRBD1. The CDR3 sequence is 14 residues long. CDR1 and CDR2 from the germline V gene are SNHLY and FYNNEI. V gave up 6 bases and J gave up 5 bases; unmatched junction bases: 2. The CDR3 protein is CASSGTGGDQPQHF. In DNA form, the CDR3 reads TGTGCCAGCAGCGGGACAGGGGGCGATCAGCCCCAGCATTTT. Supplemented by reference TRBV2 and TRBJ1-5, the full variable domain reads EPEVTQTPSHQVTQMGQEVILRCVPISNHLYFYWYRQILGQKVEFLVSFYNNEISEKSEIFDDQFSVERPDGSNFTLKIRSTKLEDSAMYFCASSGTGGDQPQHFGDGTRLSIL.

The DNA for the CDR3 is TGTGCCAGCAGAACTCAGGGGGCACCCAATCAGCCCCAGCATTTT. Residues: CASRTQGAPNQPQHF. The chain recombines TRBV6-5 with TRBJ1-5, with 8 bases fitting TRBD1. CDR1 and CDR2 (germline): MNHEY, SVGAGI. The V segment lost 6 bases and the J segment 3 bases; nucleotides outside the gene matches: 7. This CDR3 is 15 amino acids long.

This clone has only a few counts. This chain links TRBV6-1 with TRBJ2-7, with 8 bases aligning to TRBD1. Trimming removed 6 bases from V and 4 bases from J; junction bases left unmatched: 11. The CDR3 is 15 amino acids. Germline V gene sequence: CDR1 MNHNS, CDR2 SASEGT. As DNA, the CDR3 is TGTGCCAGCAGGTCCCCCGGGACAGGCCTTTACGAGCAGTACTTC. Protein: CASRSPGTGLYEQYF.

In its sample, this clone was seen once. V and J are TRBV19 and TRBJ2-7, with D maybe TRBD1 (5 bases). CDR3 length: 13 residues. CDR1 is LNHDA, CDR2 SQIVND, per germline (reference sequence). The V end lost 3 bases, the J end lost 4 bases, and 10 bases lay between the germline ends. DNA of the CDR3: TGTGCCAGTAGTATGGGGCAGTCGTACGAGCAGTACTTC. Amino acids: CASSMGQSYEQYF.

J is TRBJ2-7 and V is TRBV23-1; weak D call: TRBD2 (6 bases). TRBV23-1 is an ORF for which the function is uncertain. The CDR3 covers 16 residues. Trimming took off 4 bases at V and 1 base at J, with 17 bases between the two ends. This chain's CDR3 is CASSRPRDCSSYEQYF. The CDR3 coding sequence is TGCGCCAGCAGTCGTCCCCGGGACTGTTCATCCTACGAGCAGTACTTC.

This chain links TRBV6-6 with TRBJ1-1, with D unclear. Trimming took 2 bases from V and 5 from J, leaving 9 bases between them. Germline loops: CDR1 MNHNY, CDR2 SVGAGI (reference sequence). The CDR3 is 13 residues long. In DNA form, the CDR3 reads TGTGCCAGCAGTTACGGTGGCGGGACTGAAGCTTTCTTT. As protein: CASSYGGGTEAFF.

The genes are TRBV6-6 and TRBJ1-5; 9 positions match TRBD1. Germline CDR1 is MNHNY and CDR2 is SVGAGI (reference sequence). Trimming removed 7 bases from V and 2 bases from J; junction bases left unmatched: 3. The length of the CDR3 is 14 residues. The DNA of the CDR3 is TGTGCCAGCATGAGGACAGGGGGCAATCAGCCCCAGCATTTT. Encoded protein: CASMRTGGNQPQHF.

This chain connects TRBV5-5 to TRBJ1-1; 9 nucleotides match TRBD1. The CDR3 runs 14 residues. The germline CDR1 and CDR2 sequences are SGHKS and YYEKEE (reference sequence). The trim removed 5 bases at V and 5 bases at J, leaving 7 bases unmatched. Written as DNA, the CDR3 is TGTGCCAGCAGTCCCGGGACAGGGTATACTGAAGCTTTCTTT. It encodes CASSPGTGYTEAFF.

Here the CDR3 reads CASRVTRVAGVTSQETQYF. In DNA, the CDR3 is TGTGCCAGCAGAGTTACGAGGGTGGCGGGGGTGACCTCACAAGAGACCCAGTACTTC. The gene calls are TRBV27 and TRBJ2-5; TRBD2 aligns across 7 bases. Trimming at V came to 6 bases and at J to 2 bases, leaving 21 bases not matched to a gene. This CDR3 contains 19 residues. Germline CDR1 and CDR2: MNHEY and SMNVEV (reference sequence).

CDR3 residues: CASSSTGTSGVIAIGEQFF. DNA of the CDR3: TGTGCCAGCAGCTCCACCGGGACTAGCGGGGTGATAGCAATCGGTGAGCAGTTCTTC. The genes are TRBV7-2 and TRBJ2-1; 13 bases agree with TRBD2. Trimming removed 4 bases from V and 9 bases from J; junction bases left unmatched: 18. The CDR3 runs 19 residues. Germline V lookup: CDR1 SGHTA, CDR2 FQGNSA.

The rearrangement joins TRBV5-4 to TRBJ1-1; 9 positions agree with TRBD1. The V and J ends lost 6 bases and 5 bases, in that order; junction bases with no gene match: 14. From germline, CDR1 is SGHNT and CDR2 YYREEE (reference sequence). CDR3 length: 16 residues. The CDR3 DNA reads as TGTGCCAGCACCATGGACAGGGGCGTGAGAGAGACTGAAGCTTTCTTT. It yields the protein CASTMDRGVRETEAFF.

This chain joins TRBV6-1 and TRBJ2-7, with 7 positions matching TRBD1. CDR3 size: 15 residues. CDR1 and CDR2 (germline): MNHNS, SASEGT. The V segment lost 6 bases and the J segment 1 base; nucleotides outside the gene matches: 9. The CDR3 protein is CASRADRVLSYEQYF. The DNA of the CDR3 is TGTGCCAGCAGGGCCGACAGGGTCCTTTCCTACGAGCAGTACTTC.

The rearrangement uses TRBV4-1 and TRBJ2-2; TRBD2 is a possible D gene (5 bases). CDR1 and CDR2 from the germline V gene are MGHRA and YSYEKL. Trimming stripped 4 bases from V and 6 bases from J, with 18 bases between. This CDR3 is built from 16 residues. CDR3: CASSPTRESGSGELFF. The DNA of the CDR3 is TGCGCCAGCAGCCCTACGAGGGAAAGTGGGTCCGGGGAGCTGTTTTTT.

This rearrangement joins TRBV19 to TRBJ1-5; TRBD1 might be the D (5 bases). V lost 5 bases, J lost 3 bases, and 14 bases lay in between. The CDR3 is 15 amino acids. The germline CDR1 and CDR2 sequences are LNHDA and SQIVND (reference sequence). The CDR3: CASSEWQGYNQPQHF. In nucleotides, the CDR3 is TGTGCCAGTAGTGAATGGCAGGGTTACAATCAGCCCCAGCATTTT.

V is TRBV7-2 and J is TRBJ2-5, with 7 nucleotides matching TRBD2. The CDR3 runs 14 residues. V lost 6 bases, J lost 7 bases, and 11 bases stayed unmatched. Germline V gene data show CDR1 as SGHTA and CDR2 as FQGNSA. CDR3 sequence reads: CASSPPGSGGTQYF. In nucleotides, the CDR3 is TGTGCCAGCAGTCCCCCGGGTTCGGGGGGGACCCAGTACTTC.

This clone was seen a few times. V gene TRBV6-1 combines with J gene TRBJ1-2; weak D call: TRBD1 (6 bases). CDR1 is MNHNS and CDR2 is SASEGT in the germline V gene. The CDR3 sequence is 13 residues long. V was clipped by 5 bases and J by 4 bases, with 11 bases between them. Here the CDR3 reads CASSPQGTYGYTF. CDR3 bases: TGTGCCAGCAGTCCCCAGGGGACCTATGGCTACACCTTC.

The CDR3 spells CASSALVNTGELFF. CDR3 nucleotide sequence: TGTGCCAGCAGTGCACTAGTGAACACCGGGGAGCTGTTTTTT. This rearrangement joins TRBV2 to TRBJ2-2, with a tentative D call TRBD2 (5 bases). V gave up 4 bases and J gave up 1 base, with 7 bases separating them. The CDR3 runs 14 residues. Germline CDR1 reads SNHLY; CDR2 reads FYNNEI.

The chain carries TRBV7-3 and TRBJ2-1; D unclear. This CDR3 has 12 residues. Trimming removed 4 bases from V and 8 bases from J, with 9 bases in between. The V gene's germline CDR1 is SGHTA and CDR2 FQGTGA. The CDR3 coding sequence is TGTGCCAGCAGCTCCCGTAATGATGAGCAGTTCTTC. It specifies CASSSRNDEQFF.

A single count supports this clone. V usage is TRBV4-3 and J usage is TRBJ2-7; no clear D. This CDR3 spans 15 amino acids. Germline values: CDR1 LGHNA, CDR2 YSLEER. The V end lost 0 bases, the J end lost 1 base, and 10 bases lay between the germline ends. The CDR3 is CASSQEAGQSYEQYF. The CDR3 nucleotides read TGCGCCAGCAGCCAAGAGGCTGGTCAGTCCTACGAGCAGTACTTC.

The gene calls are TRBV6-5 and TRBJ1-1; the D is unclear. The V gene's germline CDR1 is MNHEY and CDR2 SVGAGI. V dropped 2 bases and J dropped 1 base, with 8 bases sitting between them. The CDR3 has 14 residues. The CDR3 bases are TGTGCCAGCAGTTACCTATGGGCGAACACTGAAGCTTTCTTT. Its protein product is CASSYLWANTEAFF.

The V gene is TRBV2, the J gene TRBJ2-2; 11 bases are shared with TRBD2. CDR1 and CDR2 (germline): SNHLY, FYNNEI. Trimming at V came to 4 bases and at J to 2 bases, leaving 3 bases not matched to a gene. This CDR3 has 16 amino acids. The CDR3 sequence is CASSGTSGPNTGELFF. DNA for the CDR3: TGTGCCAGCAGTGGGACTAGCGGGCCCAACACCGGGGAGCTGTTTTTT.

The chain has TRBV4-1 and TRBJ2-7; TRBD1 matches 8 bases. CDR1 and CDR2 from the germline V gene are MGHRA and YSYEKL. This CDR3 comprises 14 residues. V trimming: 4 bases; J trimming: 7 bases; junction bases outside the gene matches: 9. As DNA, the CDR3 is TGCGCCAGCAGCCGAGGACAGGGTCTGGATGAGCAGTACTTC. Its protein is CASSRGQGLDEQYF.

The rearrangement joins TRBV29-1 to TRBJ2-1, with 11 bases matching TRBD2. V lost 8 bases to trimming and J lost 0 bases; unmatched junction nucleotides: 3. Germline-derived CDR1 and CDR2 are SQVTM and ANQGSEA. The CDR3 consists of 14 residues. In DNA form, the CDR3 reads TGCAGCACGGGACTAGCGGACTCCTACAATGAGCAGTTCTTC. This translates into CSTGLADSYNEQFF.

V gene TRBV2 combines with J gene TRBJ2-6, with D perhaps matching TRBD2 (6 bases). The CDR3 is 17 amino acids. V was cut by 7 bases and J by 0 bases, with 16 bases left in between. Looked up from germline, CDR1 is SNHLY and CDR2 is FYNNEI. In DNA form, the CDR3 reads TGTGCCAGCAAGGTGGAGGGGATCTCCTCTGGGGCCAACGTCCTGACTTTC. Its translation: CASKVEGISSGANVLTF. The complete variable domain, with remaining parts taken from reference TRBV2 and TRBJ2-6, reads EPEVTQTPSHQVTQMGQEVILRCVPISNHLYFYWYRQILGQKVEFLVSFYNNEISEKSEIFDDQFSVERPDGSNFTLKIRSTKLEDSAMYFCASKVEGISSGANVLTFGAGSRLTVL.